The 20 T cell receptor beta chains below all came from one sample that was sequenced in a study of blood T cell repertoires in COVID-19. The table came from immunoSEQ multiplex PCR; TCRdb's copy has only in-frame clones and leaves some out. The sample shows approximately 250,000 clones, 70% to 90% of them seen only once. Material for sequencing was peripheral blood. The receptors derive from a man aged 50 or older with acute or convalescent COVID-19.

The V call is TRBV10-3, the J call TRBJ2-2; 7 bases agree with TRBD2. This CDR3 is built from 16 residues. The V gene end was trimmed by 1 base and the J gene end by 0 bases; junction bases not matched to a gene: 2. The germline V gene has CDR1 ENHRY and CDR2 SYGVKD. The CDR3 DNA reads as TGTGCCATCAGTGAGTTAAGCGGGGCGAACACCGGGGAGCTGTTTTTT. It yields the protein CAISELSGANTGELFF.

The CDR3 reads CAISESNFGSGEQFF. The CDR3 nucleotides are TGTGCCATCAGTGAGTCGAATTTTGGTAGCGGGGAGCAGTTCTTC. The chain couples TRBV10-3 to TRBJ2-1, with 7 nucleotides matching TRBD2. Germline lookup yields CDR1 ENHRY and CDR2 SYGVKD. This CDR3 region has 15 residues. Unmatched junction bases numbered 9, after V lost 0 bases and J lost 10 bases.

The CDR3 DNA reads TGTGCCAGCAGTGACAGGGATCGGCAGCCCCAGCATTTT. Its protein is CASSDRDRQPQHF. The chain links TRBV6-1 to TRBJ1-5; TRBD1 is a possible D gene (5 bases). Germline V gene sequence: CDR1 MNHNS, CDR2 SASEGT. The V end lost 3 bases, the J end lost 7 bases, and 10 bases lay between the germline ends. This CDR3 has 13 residues.

V usage is TRBV6-5 and J usage is TRBJ1-2; D gene ambiguous. Per germline, CDR1 MNHEY and CDR2 SVGAGI. V was pared by 0 bases and J by 4 bases, with 15 bases between. The CDR3 is 16 residues long. CDR3 region: CASSYSGKGLSYGYTF. The CDR3 DNA is TGTGCCAGCAGTTACTCGGGGAAAGGACTATCCTATGGCTACACCTTC.

The chain couples TRBV6-5 to TRBJ1-2; 7 bases line up with TRBD1. This CDR3 region has 12 residues. Trimming at V came to 6 bases and at J to 8 bases, leaving 6 bases not matched to a gene. Germline V CDR1 and CDR2: MNHEY, SVGAGI. CDR3 in amino acids: CASRLQGWGYTF. CDR3 nucleotides: TGTGCCAGCAGGTTACAGGGGTGGGGCTACACCTTC.

The V and J genes are TRBV6-1 and TRBJ2-3; 13 bases agree with TRBD2. The CDR3 has 18 residues. Germline CDR1 is MNHNS and CDR2 is SASEGT. V lost 1 base, J lost 6 bases, and 10 bases stayed unmatched. CDR3 sequence (DNA): TGTGCCAGCAGTGAAGATAGGACTAGCGGGGGAGCCAGGGATACGCAGTATTTT. The encoded protein is CASSEDRTSGGARDTQYF.

The rearrangement uses TRBV7-3 and TRBJ2-2; 8 positions match TRBD1. Losses at the gene ends were 5 bases for V and 6 bases for J; bases not matched to a gene: 2. This CDR3 spans 13 amino acids. Per germline, CDR1 SGHTA and CDR2 FQGTGA. The CDR3 DNA is TGTGCCAGCAGCAAACAGGGGGCCGGGGAGCTGTTTTTT. Amino acid sequence: CASSKQGAGELFF.

The chain carries TRBV15 and TRBJ2-7; 10 bases are shared with TRBD2. The CDR3 is 16 amino acids. V shed 0 bases, J shed 5 bases, and the junction held 7 bases outside the gene matches. Germline V lookup: CDR1 LNHNV, CDR2 YYDKDF (reference sequence). CDR3 protein: CATSRDDGLAGDEQYF. The CDR3 DNA follows: TGTGCCACCAGCAGAGACGACGGGCTAGCGGGGGACGAGCAGTACTTC.

The chain is built from TRBV28 and TRBJ2-3; D unclear. The V end lost 7 bases, the J end lost 0 bases, and 14 bases lay between the germline ends. The germline V gene encodes CDR1 MDHEN and CDR2 SYDVKM. The CDR3 consists of 15 residues. This CDR3 reads CASKSGSTSTDTQYF. In DNA form, the CDR3 reads TGTGCCAGCAAGTCCGGTAGTACTAGCACAGATACGCAGTATTTT. The variable domain in full, with the rest retrieved from reference TRBV28 and TRBJ2-3, is DVKVTQSSRYLVKRTGEKVFLECVQDMDHENMFWYRQDPGLGLRLIYFSYDVKMKEKGDIPEGYSVSREKKERFSLILESASTNQTSMYLCASKSGSTSTDTQYFGPGTRLTVL.

In this sample, this clone turned up a few times. The chain uses TRBV10-1 and TRBJ2-2; the D is unclear. Germline V gene data show CDR1 as WNHNN and CDR2 as SYGVQD (reference sequence). This CDR3 has 14 amino acids. The V end was cut by 1 base, the J end by 1 base, with 4 bases between. The DNA for the CDR3 is TGCGCCAGCAGTGAGTGGCAGAACACCGGGGAGCTGTTTTTT. Amino acids: CASSEWQNTGELFF.

The gene calls are TRBV9 and TRBJ1-1; TRBD1 agrees at 11 bases. Germline V gene lookup returns CDR1 SGDLS and CDR2 YYNGEE. The CDR3 loop spans 16 amino acids. The trim removed 4 bases at V and 0 bases at J, leaving 5 bases unmatched. In nucleotides, the CDR3 is TGTGCCAGCAGCTTTGAGGGACAGGGGGTGAACACTGAAGCTTTCTTT. Its translation is CASSFEGQGVNTEAFF.

There are a few counts of this clone. V usage is TRBV15 and J usage is TRBJ2-7; a possible D gene is TRBD2 (5 bases). The V gene lost 4 bases and the J gene lost 3 bases, with 10 bases spanning the gap. The length of the CDR3 is 13 residues. Germline V gives CDR1 LNHNV, CDR2 YYDKDF (reference sequence). DNA for the CDR3: TGTGCCACCAGCATTCAACGGGGCTACGAGCAGTACTTC. Amino acids: CATSIQRGYEQYF. The full variable domain, with the rest looked up from reference TRBV15 and TRBJ2-7, is DAMVIQNPRYQVTQFGKPVTLSCSQTLNHNVMYWYQQKSSQAPKLLFHYYDKDFNNEADTPDNFQSRRPNTSFCFLDIRSPGLGDTAMYLCATSIQRGYEQYFGPGTRLTVT.

The rearrangement uses TRBV11-2 and TRBJ2-6; 7 bases agree with TRBD2. Trimming took 5 bases from V and 6 from J; bases not matched to a gene: 10. The V gene's germline CDR1 is SGHAT and CDR2 FQNNGV. CDR3 size: 16 residues. CDR3 sequence (DNA): TGTGCCAGCAGCCACGCGGGGAGGGTCGCGGCCAACGTCCTGACTTTC. Protein sequence: CASSHAGRVAANVLTF. Drawing the rest from reference TRBV11-2 and TRBJ2-6, the complete variable domain is EAGVAQSPRYKIIEKRQSVAFWCNPISGHATLYWYQQILGQGPKLLIQFQNNGVVDDSQLPKDRFSAERLKGVDSTLKIQPAKLEDSAVYLCASSHAGRVAANVLTFGAGSRLTVL.

V usage is TRBV5-8 and J usage is TRBJ2-7, with no clear D. Per the germline V gene, CDR1 is SGHTS and CDR2 is YDEGEE. Deletions cut 3 bases from V and 2 bases from J, with 15 bases between. The CDR3 is 15 residues long. This CDR3 is CASSSHHLHPYEQYF. CDR3 coding DNA: TGTGCCAGCAGCTCGCATCACTTGCATCCCTACGAGCAGTACTTC.

The chain carries TRBV12-5 and TRBJ2-4; perhaps TRBD2 as D (5 bases). The CDR3 is made up of 13 amino acids. The V end lost 0 bases, the J end lost 5 bases, and 5 bases lay between the germline ends. Germline assignment: CDR1 LGHNT and CDR2 FRNRAP. Here the CDR3 DNA reads TGTGCTAGTGGTTTGGTGGGAGAAAACATTCAGTACTTC. Residues: CASGLVGENIQYF.

This clone showed up just a few times. The chain carries TRBV10-2 and TRBJ2-7; D remains ambiguous. Trimming pared 8 bases from V and 0 bases from J, leaving 5 bases between. The CDR3 loop spans 11 amino acids. The V gene's germline CDR1 is WSHSY and CDR2 SAAADI. CDR3 in DNA: TGCGCCAGCGGAGACTCCTACGAGCAGTACTTC. This codes for CASGDSYEQYF.

The V call is TRBV7-8, the J call TRBJ1-2; D gene uncertain. Germline values: CDR1 SGHVS, CDR2 FQNEAQ. The CDR3 consists of 17 residues. V was cut by 1 base and J by 4 bases, with 19 bases left in between. The CDR3 sequence is CASSLDESRIGTYGYTF. In DNA, the CDR3 is TGTGCCAGCAGCTTAGATGAGTCCAGGATAGGAACCTATGGCTACACCTTC.

V and J are TRBV28 and TRBJ2-2; 9 nucleotides match TRBD2. The germline CDR1 and CDR2 sequences are MDHEN and SYDVKM. The junction had 14 bases not matched to a gene; V was cut back by 4 bases and J by 5 bases. This CDR3 contains 18 residues. The chain's CDR3 is CASSWASGNALGTGELFF. DNA for the CDR3: TGTGCCAGCAGTTGGGCTAGCGGGAACGCCCTGGGAACCGGGGAGCTGTTTTTT. The variable domain in full, completed from reference TRBV28 and TRBJ2-2, reads DVKVTQSSRYLVKRTGEKVFLECVQDMDHENMFWYRQDPGLGLRLIYFSYDVKMKEKGDIPEGYSVSREKKERFSLILESASTNQTSMYLCASSWASGNALGTGELFFGEGSRLTVL.

This clone was observed once. The CDR3 spells CASSMLAREITNYGYTF. The CDR3 DNA is TGTGCCAGTAGTATGTTAGCCCGCGAAATTACTAACTATGGCTACACCTTC. The chain joins TRBV19 to TRBJ1-2, with D unclear. V was cut by 3 bases and J by 0 bases, with 17 bases left in between. This CDR3 has 17 amino acids. The V gene's germline CDR1 is LNHDA and CDR2 SQIVND (reference sequence).

V and J are TRBV6-5 and TRBJ2-5; no firm D call. From germline, CDR1 is MNHEY and CDR2 SVGAGI. The CDR3 has 12 residues. Trimming stripped 4 bases from V and 5 bases from J, with 8 bases between. CDR3 nucleotide sequence: TGTGCCAGCAGTTCATTCGAGGAGACCCAGTACTTC. It encodes CASSSFEETQYF.